This TCR beta chain was documented in a study of blood T cell repertoires in COVID-19. CDR1 LNHDA and CDR2 SQIVND come from the germline V gene (reference sequence). The CDR3 is 14 amino acids. Germline trimming cut 6 bases from V and 14 bases from J; bases unmatched to any gene: 11. The method was immunoSEQ multiplex PCR; TCRdb's version includes in-frame clones alone and lacks a portion of them. The table shows 65,000 to 95,000 clones, with about 79% occurring only once. The source is a woman between 45 and 60 years old with acute or convalescent COVID-19. Source material: peripheral blood. The gene calls are TRBV19 and TRBJ2-1; TRBD2 aligns across 12 bases. The CDR3 DNA is TGTGCCAGTAGCTTCCCGGGACTAGCGGGCTCCGAGTTCTTC. This encodes CASSFPGLAGSEFF.